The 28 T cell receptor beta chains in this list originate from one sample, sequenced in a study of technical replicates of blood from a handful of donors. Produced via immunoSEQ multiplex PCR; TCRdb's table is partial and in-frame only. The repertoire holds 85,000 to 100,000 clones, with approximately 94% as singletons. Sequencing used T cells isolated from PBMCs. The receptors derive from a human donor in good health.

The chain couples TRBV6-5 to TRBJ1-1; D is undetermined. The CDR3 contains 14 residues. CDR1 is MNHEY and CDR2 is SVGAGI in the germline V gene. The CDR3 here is CAATAGRQNTEAFF. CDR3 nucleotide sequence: TGTGCAGCGACGGCGGGCAGGCAGAACACTGAAGCTTTCTTT.

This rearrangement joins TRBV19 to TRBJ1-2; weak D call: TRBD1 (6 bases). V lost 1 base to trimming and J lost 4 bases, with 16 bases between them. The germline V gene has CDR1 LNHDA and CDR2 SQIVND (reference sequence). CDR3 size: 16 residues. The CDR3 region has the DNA TGTGCCAGTAGTATAGGCGCCACACAGGGCATCTATGGCTACACCTTC. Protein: CASSIGATQGIYGYTF.

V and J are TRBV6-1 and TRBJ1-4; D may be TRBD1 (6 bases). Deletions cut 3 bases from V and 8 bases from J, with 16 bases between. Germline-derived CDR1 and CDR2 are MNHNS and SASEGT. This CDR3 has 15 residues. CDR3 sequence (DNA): TGTGCCAGCAGTGAGTGGGCAGGGGCGGGCGAAAAACTGTTTTTT. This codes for CASSEWAGAGEKLFF.

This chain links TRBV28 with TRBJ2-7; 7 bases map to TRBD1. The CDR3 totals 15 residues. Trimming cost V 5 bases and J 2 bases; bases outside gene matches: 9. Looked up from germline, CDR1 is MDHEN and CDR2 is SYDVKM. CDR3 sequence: CASSKRDSITYEQYF. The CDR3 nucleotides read TGTGCCAGCAGTAAACGGGACAGTATTACCTACGAGCAGTACTTC.

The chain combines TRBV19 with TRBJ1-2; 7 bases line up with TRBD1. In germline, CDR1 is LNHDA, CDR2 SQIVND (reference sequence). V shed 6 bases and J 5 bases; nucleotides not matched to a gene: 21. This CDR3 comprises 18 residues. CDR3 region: CASRQLTGTVRTEYGYTF. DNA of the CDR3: TGTGCCAGTAGGCAACTAACCGGGACAGTCCGAACGGAATATGGCTACACCTTC.

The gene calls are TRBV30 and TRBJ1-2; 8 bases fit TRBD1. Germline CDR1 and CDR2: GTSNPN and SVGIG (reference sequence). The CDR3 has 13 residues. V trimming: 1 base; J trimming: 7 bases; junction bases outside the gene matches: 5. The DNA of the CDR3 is TGTGCCTGGAGTGAGCAACAGGGGGTTGGCTACACCTTC. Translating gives CAWSEQQGVGYTF.

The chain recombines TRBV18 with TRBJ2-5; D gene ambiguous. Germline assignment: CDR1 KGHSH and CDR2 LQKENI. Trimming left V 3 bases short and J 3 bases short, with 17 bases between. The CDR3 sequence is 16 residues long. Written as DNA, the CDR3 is TGTGCCAGCTCACCCCCCGGAGTCCTCGAGGAAGAGACCCAGTACTTC. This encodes CASSPPGVLEEETQYF.

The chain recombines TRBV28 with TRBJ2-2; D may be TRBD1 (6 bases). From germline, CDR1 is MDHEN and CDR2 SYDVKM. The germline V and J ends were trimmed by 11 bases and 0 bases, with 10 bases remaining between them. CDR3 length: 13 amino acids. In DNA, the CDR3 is TGTGCCGGAGGACAGTCGAACACCGGGGAGCTGTTTTTT. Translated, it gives CAGGQSNTGELFF.

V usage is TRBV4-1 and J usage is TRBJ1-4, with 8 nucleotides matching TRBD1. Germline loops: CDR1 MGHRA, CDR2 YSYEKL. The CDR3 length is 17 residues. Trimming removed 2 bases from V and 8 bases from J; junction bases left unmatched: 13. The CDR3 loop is CASSQRHEGTGGEKLFF. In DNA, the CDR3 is TGCGCCAGCAGCCAACGTCACGAGGGGACAGGTGGGGAAAAACTGTTTTTT.

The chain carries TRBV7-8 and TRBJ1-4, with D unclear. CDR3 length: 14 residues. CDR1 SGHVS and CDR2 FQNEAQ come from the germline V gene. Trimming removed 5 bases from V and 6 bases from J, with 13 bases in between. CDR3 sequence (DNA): TGTGCCAGCAGCGAAAGCCGGGTTTATGAAAAACTGTTTTTT. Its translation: CASSESRVYEKLFF.

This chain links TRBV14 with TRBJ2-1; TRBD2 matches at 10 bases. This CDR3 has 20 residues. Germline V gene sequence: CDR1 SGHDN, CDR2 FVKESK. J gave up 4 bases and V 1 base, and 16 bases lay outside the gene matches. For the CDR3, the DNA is TGTGCCAGCAGCCAAGGAACCCGAATAGCGGGAGGCCCCGAGTACAATGAGCAGTTCTTC. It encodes CASSQGTRIAGGPEYNEQFF.

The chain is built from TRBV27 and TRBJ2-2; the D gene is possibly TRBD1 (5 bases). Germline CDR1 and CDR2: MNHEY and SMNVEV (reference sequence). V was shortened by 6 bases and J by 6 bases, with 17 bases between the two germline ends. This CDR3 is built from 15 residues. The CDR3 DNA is TGTGCCAGCAGCTTTGTCAGCAGGGATCCCGGGGAGCTGTTTTTT. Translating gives CASSFVSRDPGELFF.

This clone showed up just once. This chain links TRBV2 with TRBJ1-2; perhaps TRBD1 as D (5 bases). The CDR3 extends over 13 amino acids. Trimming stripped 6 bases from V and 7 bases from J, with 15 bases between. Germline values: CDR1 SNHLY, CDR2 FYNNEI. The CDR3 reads CASRDTGPGGYTF. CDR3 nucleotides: TGTGCCAGCAGGGACACAGGCCCCGGTGGCTACACCTTC.

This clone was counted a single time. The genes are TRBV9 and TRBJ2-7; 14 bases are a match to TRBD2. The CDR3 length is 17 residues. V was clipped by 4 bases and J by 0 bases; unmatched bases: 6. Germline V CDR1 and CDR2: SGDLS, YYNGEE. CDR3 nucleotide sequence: TGTGCCAGCAGCCAAGGACTAGCGGGGGGCTTCTCCTACGAGCAGTACTTC. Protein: CASSQGLAGGFSYEQYF.

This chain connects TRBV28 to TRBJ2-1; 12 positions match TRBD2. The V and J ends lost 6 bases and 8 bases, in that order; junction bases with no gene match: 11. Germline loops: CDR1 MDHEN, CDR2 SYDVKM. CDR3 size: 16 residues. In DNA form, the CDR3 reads TGTGCCAGCAGGTATAGGACTAGCGGGGTAGGGGATGAGCAGTTCTTC. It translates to CASRYRTSGVGDEQFF.

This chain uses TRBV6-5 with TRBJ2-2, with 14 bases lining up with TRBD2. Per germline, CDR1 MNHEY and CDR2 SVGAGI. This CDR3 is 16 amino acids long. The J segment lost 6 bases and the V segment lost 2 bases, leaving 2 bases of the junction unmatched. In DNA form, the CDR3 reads TGTGCCAGCAGTTACGGGACTAGCGGGAGCCCCGGGGAGCTGTTTTTT. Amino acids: CASSYGTSGSPGELFF.

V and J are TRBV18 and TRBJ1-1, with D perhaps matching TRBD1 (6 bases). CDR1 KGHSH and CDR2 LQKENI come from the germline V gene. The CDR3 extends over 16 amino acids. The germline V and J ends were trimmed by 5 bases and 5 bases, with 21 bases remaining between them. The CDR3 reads CASSSGRGLLGTEAFF. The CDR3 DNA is TGTGCCAGCTCATCAGGCAGGGGCCTGCTTGGGACTGAAGCTTTCTTT.

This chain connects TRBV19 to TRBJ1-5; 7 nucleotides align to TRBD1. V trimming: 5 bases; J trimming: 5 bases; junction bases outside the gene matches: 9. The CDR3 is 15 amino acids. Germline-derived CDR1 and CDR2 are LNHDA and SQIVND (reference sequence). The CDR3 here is CASSSTTGRYQPQHF. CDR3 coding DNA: TGTGCCAGTAGTTCAACGACAGGGAGGTATCAGCCCCAGCATTTT.

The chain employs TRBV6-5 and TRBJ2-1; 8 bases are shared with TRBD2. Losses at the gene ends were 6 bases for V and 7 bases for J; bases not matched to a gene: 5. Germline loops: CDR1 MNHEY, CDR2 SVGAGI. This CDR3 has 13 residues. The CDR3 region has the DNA TGTGCCAGCAGCTCGGGAGGGTCAAATGAGCAGTTCTTC. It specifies CASSSGGSNEQFF.

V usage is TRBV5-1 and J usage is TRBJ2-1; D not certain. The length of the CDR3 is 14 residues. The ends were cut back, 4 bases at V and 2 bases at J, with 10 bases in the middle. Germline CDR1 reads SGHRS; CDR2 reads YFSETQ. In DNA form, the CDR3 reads TGCGCCAGCAGCCCGGTGTCGGCCTACAATGAGCAGTTCTTC. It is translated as CASSPVSAYNEQFF.

The CDR3 protein is CASSVGGGGNTIYF. CDR3 DNA sequence: TGTGCCAGCAGCGTAGGGGGAGGAGGAAACACCATATATTTT. This chain uses TRBV9 with TRBJ1-3; D is unclear. The V end lost 0 bases, the J end lost 4 bases, and 8 bases lay between the germline ends. CDR1 is SGDLS, CDR2 YYNGEE, per germline. The CDR3 loop spans 14 amino acids.

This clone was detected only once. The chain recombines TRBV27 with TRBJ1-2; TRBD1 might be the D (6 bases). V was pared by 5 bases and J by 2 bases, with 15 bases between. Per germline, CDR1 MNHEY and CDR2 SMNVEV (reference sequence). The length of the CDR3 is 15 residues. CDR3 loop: CASSLTPTGNYGYTF. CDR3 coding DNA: TGTGCCAGCAGTCTCACCCCTACAGGGAACTATGGCTACACCTTC.

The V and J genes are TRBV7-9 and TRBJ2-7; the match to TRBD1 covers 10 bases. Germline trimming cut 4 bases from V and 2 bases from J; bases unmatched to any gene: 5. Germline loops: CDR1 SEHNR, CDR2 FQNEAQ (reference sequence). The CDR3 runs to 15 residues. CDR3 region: CASSSPGQGTYEQYF. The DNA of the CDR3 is TGTGCCAGCAGCTCCCCGGGACAGGGGACCTACGAGCAGTACTTC.

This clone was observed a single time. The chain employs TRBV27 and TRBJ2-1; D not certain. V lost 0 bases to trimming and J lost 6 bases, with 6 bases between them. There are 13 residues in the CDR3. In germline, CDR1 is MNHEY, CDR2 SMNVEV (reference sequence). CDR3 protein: CASSLSPSNEQFF. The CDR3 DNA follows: TGTGCCAGCAGTTTATCTCCATCCAATGAGCAGTTCTTC.

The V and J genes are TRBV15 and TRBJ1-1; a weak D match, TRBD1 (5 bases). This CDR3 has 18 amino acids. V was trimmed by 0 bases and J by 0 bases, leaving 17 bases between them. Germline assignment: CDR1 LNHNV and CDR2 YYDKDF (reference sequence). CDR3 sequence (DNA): TGTGCCACCAGCAGAGATCGGGGACTAGGGGCCTTGAACACTGAAGCTTTCTTT. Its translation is CATSRDRGLGALNTEAFF. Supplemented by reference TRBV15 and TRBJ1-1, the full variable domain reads DAMVIQNPRYQVTQFGKPVTLSCSQTLNHNVMYWYQQKSSQAPKLLFHYYDKDFNNEADTPDNFQSRRPNTSFCFLDIRSPGLGDTAMYLCATSRDRGLGALNTEAFFGQGTRLTVV.

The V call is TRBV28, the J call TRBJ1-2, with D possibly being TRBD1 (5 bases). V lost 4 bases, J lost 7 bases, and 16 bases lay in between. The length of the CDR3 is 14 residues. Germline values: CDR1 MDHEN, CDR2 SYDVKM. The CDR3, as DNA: TGTGCCAGCAGTTCCCTACAGCCAGGGCTTGGCTACACCTTC. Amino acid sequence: CASSSLQPGLGYTF.

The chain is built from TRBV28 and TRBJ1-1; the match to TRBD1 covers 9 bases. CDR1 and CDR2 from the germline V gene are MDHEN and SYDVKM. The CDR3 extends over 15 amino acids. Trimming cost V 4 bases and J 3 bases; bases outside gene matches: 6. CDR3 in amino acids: CASSSPGQGYTEAFF. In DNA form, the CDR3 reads TGTGCCAGCAGTTCCCCGGGACAGGGATACACTGAAGCTTTCTTT.

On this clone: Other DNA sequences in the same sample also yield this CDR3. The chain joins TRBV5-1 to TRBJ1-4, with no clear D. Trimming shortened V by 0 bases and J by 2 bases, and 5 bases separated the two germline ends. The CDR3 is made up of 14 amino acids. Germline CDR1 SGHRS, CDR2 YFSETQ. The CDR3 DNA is TGCGCCAGCAGCTTGGGCGGGACTAATGAAAAACTGTTTTTT. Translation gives CASSLGGTNEKLFF.